One and the same sample provided the 30 T cell receptor beta chains below, sequenced in a study of regulatory T cells in long-lasting Graves disease. Time point meaning: newly diagnosed GD, antithyroid drugs for less than 3 months. RNA extracted from PBMCs served as the sequencing template. TCR beta libraries were built with iRepertoire HTBI primers and Arm-PCR of CDR3 regions. TCRdb recomputed calls from the multiplex PCR reads with MiXCR, one row per CDR3 protein. The sample consists of around 500,000 distinct CDR3 sequences, 12% of them appearing once. These data were likewise used in another study, on T cells in Graves' hyperthyroidism and ophthalmopathy.

Here the sequenced sample was peripheral blood mononuclear cells (PBMCs), taken at new diagnosis, from a patient treated with antithyroid drugs. The receptors here all came from a woman in her twenties or thirties with Graves disease.

The V and J genes are TRBV29-1 and TRBJ2-1; 10 bases fit TRBD2. V shed 0 bases and J 5 bases; nucleotides not matched to a gene: 7. Germline CDR1 reads SQVTM; CDR2 reads ANQGSEA. The CDR3 runs to 16 residues. CDR3 in amino acids: CSVEDLGLADDNEQFF. DNA of the CDR3: TGCAGCGTTGAAGATCTCGGACTAGCGGACGACAATGAGCAGTTCTTC.

This clonotype was picked up many times. This chain links TRBV12-3 or TRBV12-4 with TRBJ2-2, with TRBD1 identical over 8 bases. The length of the CDR3 is 15 residues. V gave up 3 bases and J gave up 5 bases; unmatched junction bases: 5. CDR3 coding DNA: TGTGCCAGCAGTTTCGGGACAGGAGGTACCGGGGAGCTGTTTTTT. As protein: CASSFGTGGTGELFF.

This clonotype was counted many times. CDR3 DNA: TGCAGCGTCGGAGGGCGGGAGGCCGTACTCTACAATGAGCAGTTCTTC. Amino acids: CSVGGREAVLYNEQFF. This chain joins TRBV29-1 and TRBJ2-1, with 8 bases lining up with TRBD2. J lost 3 bases, V lost 6 bases, and 13 bases had no gene match. The CDR3 runs 16 residues. CDR1 and CDR2 (germline): SQVTM, ANQGSEA.

The chain carries TRBV7-6 and TRBJ2-3; 8 positions match TRBD2. CDR1 is SGHVS, CDR2 FNYEAQ, per germline. Unmatched junction bases numbered 4, after V lost 0 bases and J lost 2 bases. This CDR3 is built from 16 residues. Written as DNA, the CDR3 is TGTGCCAGCAGCTTAGCTCGGGAGGGCCACACAGATACGCAGTATTTT. It yields the protein CASSLAREGHTDTQYF.

This clonotype was counted at least ten times. The V call is TRBV2, the J call TRBJ1-6; possible D gene TRBD1, 5 bases. This CDR3 spans 13 amino acids. Germline CDR1 is SNHLY and CDR2 is FYNNEI. V was cut by 6 bases and J by 6 bases, with 9 bases left in between. CDR3 in DNA: TGTGCCAGCAGGATCAGGGCTAATTCACCCCTCCACTTT. Translating it yields CASRIRANSPLHF.

This clonotype was seen many times. V gene TRBV11-2 combines with J gene TRBJ2-3; 9 bases map to TRBD1. The end of the DNA aligns better with TRBJ1-5, so the J call may be wrong. This CDR3 has 15 residues. Germline CDR1 is SGHAT and CDR2 is FQNNGV. The CDR3 loop reads CASSSTTGGTDTQHF. The CDR3 coding sequence is TGTGCCAGCAGCTCGACTACAGGGGGCACAGATACGCAGCATTTT.

This clonotype was counted only a few times. The genes are TRBV6-1 and TRBJ2-1, with TRBD2 matching 8 bases. Germline CDR1 and CDR2: MNHNS and SASEGT. Trimming at V came to 1 base and at J to 9 bases, leaving 8 bases not matched to a gene. This CDR3 is 15 amino acids long. CDR3 sequence reads: CASSEVGLGTGEQFF. The DNA for the CDR3 is TGTGCCAGCAGTGAAGTGGGACTAGGGACCGGTGAGCAGTTCTTC.

This clonotype showed up many times. The chain uses TRBV3-1 and TRBJ2-1; D is unresolved. V lost 0 bases, J lost 3 bases, and 12 bases lay in between. The germline V gene encodes CDR1 LGHDT and CDR2 YNNKEL (reference sequence). This CDR3 is 16 amino acids long. In DNA, the CDR3 is TGTGCCAGCAGCCAAGATGACACCCGCTACTACAATGAGCAGTTCTTC. It codes for CASSQDDTRYYNEQFF.

This clonotype has ten or more counts. V gene TRBV20-1 combines with J gene TRBJ2-7; no definite D call. Germline V lookup: CDR1 DFQATT, CDR2 SNEGSKA (reference sequence). The length of the CDR3 is 12 residues. The V gene lost 6 bases and the J gene lost 4 bases, with 13 bases spanning the gap. The CDR3 region is CSATGRQYEQYF. In nucleotides, the CDR3 is TGCAGTGCGACCGGACGTCAGTACGAGCAGTACTTC.

The chain carries TRBV12-3 or TRBV12-4 and TRBJ2-1, with 8 nucleotides matching TRBD2. The ends lost 7 bases at V and 8 bases at J; junction bases unmatched: 13. This CDR3 has 15 amino acids. CDR3 region: CASNFLLAGPDEQFF. CDR3 DNA sequence: TGTGCCAGCAATTTTCTTTTAGCGGGACCAGATGAGCAGTTCTTC.

This sequence joins TRBV5-6 and TRBJ2-1; 8 bases are a match to TRBD2. Germline trimming cut 1 base from V and 7 bases from J; bases unmatched to any gene: 4. This CDR3 is built from 14 residues. The germline V gene has CDR1 SGHDT and CDR2 YYEEEE. The CDR3 spells CASSLNSGVNEQFF. As DNA, the CDR3 is TGTGCCAGCAGCTTGAATAGCGGGGTAAATGAGCAGTTCTTC.

This clonotype was picked up a small number of times. The CDR3: CASSHDSGRTYNEQFF. As DNA, the CDR3 is TGTGCCAGCAGCCATGATAGCGGGAGAACCTACAATGAGCAGTTCTTC. The chain employs TRBV3-1 and TRBJ2-1; 9 nucleotides align to TRBD2. V shed 3 bases and J 2 bases; nucleotides not matched to a gene: 5. Germline loops: CDR1 LGHDT, CDR2 YNNKEL (reference sequence). This CDR3 has 16 amino acids.

In this sample, this clonotype turned up many times. V gene TRBV3-1 combines with J gene TRBJ2-3; D not certain. The germline gives CDR1 LGHDT, CDR2 YNNKEL (reference sequence). The CDR3 extends over 16 amino acids. Trimming took 3 bases from V and 2 from J, leaving 15 bases between them. In nucleotides, the CDR3 is TGTGCCAGCAGCCACTACGGGCGATCGTCCACAGATACGCAGTATTTT. Translated: CASSHYGRSSTDTQYF.

This clonotype was recorded at least ten times. The chain is built from TRBV4-1 and TRBJ1-4; the D is unclear. The V and J ends lost 0 bases and 8 bases respectively, with 19 bases between them. Germline values: CDR1 MGHRA, CDR2 YSYEKL. This CDR3 comprises 17 residues. CDR3 nucleotides: TGCGCCAGCAGCCAAGATGGGTTCCGCGGAGCGGGAGAAAAACTGTTTTTT. Residues: CASSQDGFRGAGEKLFF.

This CDR3 reads CASSLRTSGSWKFEQYF. The CDR3 DNA reads as TGTGCCAGCAGTCTCCGGACTAGCGGGAGTTGGAAGTTCGAGCAGTACTTC. The chain recombines TRBV2 with TRBJ2-7; 13 positions match TRBD2. Germline values: CDR1 SNHLY, CDR2 FYNNEI. J gave up 6 bases and V 5 bases, and 13 bases lay outside the gene matches. The CDR3 extends over 17 amino acids.

This clonotype was seen repeatedly, ten times or more. The chain has TRBV20-1 and TRBJ2-7; 9 bases line up with TRBD1. Germline V gives CDR1 DFQATT, CDR2 SNEGSKA (reference sequence). With V trimmed by 3 bases and J by 3 bases, 6 bases remained unmatched. The CDR3 sequence is 14 residues long. CDR3 region: CSARETGGSYEQYF. The CDR3 DNA sequence: TGCAGTGCTAGGGAGACAGGGGGGAGCTACGAGCAGTACTTC.

This clonotype was seen a handful of times. The chain uses TRBV20-1 and TRBJ1-2, with 7 positions matching TRBD1. CDR1 is DFQATT and CDR2 is SNEGSKA in the germline V gene (reference sequence). The V and J ends lost 3 bases and 8 bases, in that order; junction bases with no gene match: 6. This CDR3 is 12 amino acids long. CDR3: CSARLQGHGYTF. Here the CDR3 DNA reads TGCAGTGCTAGGCTACAGGGGCACGGCTACACCTTC.

This clonotype appeared a few times. The chain links TRBV19 to TRBJ1-5; the D is unclear. The CDR3 runs to 13 residues. V lost 3 bases to trimming and J lost 6 bases, with 9 bases between them. Looked up from germline, CDR1 is LNHDA and CDR2 is SQIVND (reference sequence). CDR3 sequence: CASSMGSSQPQHF. In DNA, the CDR3 is TGTGCCAGTAGTATGGGTTCTAGTCAGCCCCAGCATTTT.

This chain links TRBV11-3 with TRBJ2-2; no firm D call. The germline V gene encodes CDR1 SGHNT and CDR2 YENEEA. The CDR3 loop spans 15 amino acids. V was pared by 2 bases and J by 0 bases, with 7 bases between. This CDR3 reads CASSLREANTGELFF. The CDR3, as DNA: TGTGCCAGCAGCTTAAGAGAGGCGAACACCGGGGAGCTGTTTTTT.

The V and J genes are TRBV20-1 and TRBJ2-7; TRBD2 matches at 7 bases. Germline CDR1 DFQATT, CDR2 SNEGSKA (reference sequence). The CDR3 runs to 15 residues. Losses at the gene ends were 5 bases for V and 7 bases for J; bases not matched to a gene: 17. The CDR3 coding sequence is TGCAGTGCTGGTGGTAGGGGAGGGCCCTCTGGTGAGCAGTACTTC. Amino acids: CSAGGRGGPSGEQYF.

This clonotype was detected ten times or more. The V call is TRBV7-8, the J call TRBJ2-5, with 10 bases lining up with TRBD2. Germline values: CDR1 SGHVS, CDR2 FQNEAQ. The CDR3 loop spans 18 amino acids. V was pared by 4 bases and J by 4 bases, with 15 bases of the junction left unmatched. For the CDR3, the DNA is TGTGCCAGCAGCTCCCACTCCTACAGCGGGAGGGCCGGAGAGACCCAGTACTTC. Translated: CASSSHSYSGRAGETQYF. The variable domain in full, completed from reference TRBV7-8 and TRBJ2-5, reads GAGVSQSPRYKVAKRGQDVALRCDPISGHVSLFWYQQALGQGPEFLTYFQNEAQLDKSGLPSDRFFAERPEGSVSTLKIQRTQQEDSAVYLCASSSHSYSGRAGETQYFGPGTRLLVL.

This clonotype was observed at least ten times. As DNA, the CDR3 is TGTGCCAGCAGCTCAATCGGGGGGCTGCGGGAGCAGTACTTC. Its translation: CASSSIGGLREQYF. The rearrangement links TRBV7-2 to TRBJ2-7; the D gene is possibly TRBD2 (7 bases). This CDR3 spans 14 amino acids. CDR1 is SGHTA and CDR2 is FQGNSA in the germline V gene. V was pared by 4 bases and J by 7 bases, with 17 bases between.

This clonotype has a handful of counts. The CDR3 nucleotides are TGTGCCAGCGGGAGCTCAGGGGCAGGAACTGAAGCTTTCTTT. This encodes CASGSSGAGTEAFF. The chain couples TRBV6-1 to TRBJ1-1; weak D call: TRBD1 (6 bases). The CDR3 loop spans 14 amino acids. The germline V and J ends were trimmed by 8 bases and 5 bases, with 18 bases remaining between them. Germline V gene lookup returns CDR1 MNHNS and CDR2 SASEGT.

The chain links TRBV28 to TRBJ1-5, with a tentative D call TRBD1 (5 bases). There are 16 residues in the CDR3. V lost 3 bases, J lost 2 bases, and 14 bases lay in between. Germline V lookup: CDR1 MDHEN, CDR2 SYDVKM. The CDR3 region is CASSFMQGTGNQPQHF. In DNA, the CDR3 is TGTGCCAGCAGTTTTATGCAGGGAACGGGCAATCAGCCCCAGCATTTT.

This clonotype has ten or more counts. V and J are TRBV7-9 and TRBJ2-7; D not certain. V gave up 5 bases and J gave up 2 bases, with 7 bases separating them. In germline, CDR1 is SEHNR, CDR2 FQNEAQ (reference sequence). The CDR3 contains 12 residues. CDR3 in DNA: TGTGCCAGCAGCCCCAGCCCCTACGAGCAGTACTTC. Protein product: CASSPSPYEQYF.

This clonotype has at least ten counts. The rearrangement links TRBV3-1 to TRBJ2-5, with TRBD2 matching 7 bases. The V and J ends lost 4 bases and 2 bases, in that order; junction bases with no gene match: 10. Germline V gene lookup returns CDR1 LGHDT and CDR2 YNNKEL (reference sequence). The CDR3 runs 16 residues. In nucleotides, the CDR3 is TGTGCCAGCAGCCTCGGGACTAACATGCCACAAGAGACCCAGTACTTC. Its protein is CASSLGTNMPQETQYF.

Ten or more counts support this clonotype. This chain joins TRBV19 and TRBJ2-2; perhaps TRBD2 as D (6 bases). V lost 6 bases and J 4 bases, leaving 12 bases between the germline ends. There are 14 residues in the CDR3. The V gene's germline CDR1 is LNHDA and CDR2 SQIVND (reference sequence). DNA of the CDR3: TGTGCCAGTAGAGGAGGGTTCGGCACCGGGGAGCTGTTTTTT. Translation gives CASRGGFGTGELFF.

V gene TRBV29-1 combines with J gene TRBJ2-5; 7 bases are shared with TRBD1. The J call may be wrong; the DNA end is better matched by TRBJ2-7. Germline assignment: CDR1 SQVTM and CDR2 ANQGSEA. The CDR3 is 13 residues long. The DNA of the CDR3 is TGCAGCGTTGCCCAGACAGGGATCCACGAGCAGTACTTC. Translating it yields CSVAQTGIHEQYF.

The J gene is TRBJ2-1, the V gene TRBV28; D possibly corresponds to TRBD2 (6 bases). CDR1 MDHEN and CDR2 SYDVKM come from the germline V gene. V lost 4 bases to trimming and J lost 4 bases, with 17 bases between them. CDR3 length: 16 amino acids. CDR3 region: CASSSVPAAGYNEQFF. CDR3 DNA sequence: TGTGCCAGCAGTTCTGTACCAGCGGCGGGGTACAATGAGCAGTTCTTC.

Here the CDR3 DNA reads TGTGCCAGTAGTATGGGCCTAGCGGTAACTGGAGAGACCCAGTACTTC. This gives the protein CASSMGLAVTGETQYF. V gene TRBV19 combines with J gene TRBJ2-5; 7 positions agree with TRBD2. Per germline, CDR1 LNHDA and CDR2 SQIVND (reference sequence). The V and J ends lost 3 bases and 4 bases, in that order; junction bases with no gene match: 11. The CDR3 is 16 residues long.